This T cell receptor (beta chain) appears in the sequencing data of a study of CD4 T cells in relation to SARS-CoV-2 and coronaviruses. Study-wide findings and caveats: Samples before the pandemic and after infection were not matched within any donor. Around 62% of donors had memory CD4+ clonotypes crossrecognizing SARS-CoV-2 and common cold coronavirus spike.

Details on this clone: Antigen: not known.

Generated by immunoSEQ multiplex PCR, the TCRdb table keeps only in-frame clones and is missing some. This sample carries tens of thousands of clones, roughly 88% of them seen once, and the ten largest clones take roughly a tenth. CDR1 SNHLY and CDR2 FYNNEI come from the germline V gene. J lost 8 bases, V lost 6 bases, and 3 bases had no gene match. The length of the CDR3 is 11 residues. This receptor was obtained from an adult with COVID-19. Sample: memory CD4+ T cells from PBMCs. This rearrangement joins TRBV2 to TRBJ1-2, with 7 bases that match TRBD1. The DNA of the CDR3 is TGTGCCAGCAGGCTGACAGGGGGCTACACCTTC. Residues: CASRLTGGYTF. Full variable domain (missing parts from reference TRBV2 and TRBJ1-2): EPEVTQTPSHQVTQMGQEVILRCVPISNHLYFYWYRQILGQKVEFLVSFYNNEISEKSEIFDDQFSVERPDGSNFTLKIRSTKLEDSAMYFCASRLTGGYTFGSGTRLTVV.